Following are 22 T cell receptor beta chains from one sample sequenced in a study of blood T cell repertoires in COVID-19. Produced via immunoSEQ multiplex PCR; TCRdb's table is partial and in-frame only. This sample has roughly 190,000 clones, with roughly 85% found just once. Sequencing was carried out using peripheral blood. The receptors derive from a woman in her fifties or sixties with acute or convalescent COVID-19.

The rearrangement joins TRBV2 to TRBJ1-3; D gene uncertain. CDR1 SNHLY and CDR2 FYNNEI come from the germline V gene. The CDR3 extends over 15 amino acids. V was cut by 1 base and J by 0 bases, with 7 bases left in between. The CDR3: CASSEGAYSGNTIYF. CDR3 DNA sequence: TGTGCCAGCAGTGAAGGGGCATACTCTGGAAACACCATATATTTT.

This clone was counted between two and nine times. V is TRBV27 and J is TRBJ1-2, with 11 bases matching TRBD1. Germline V lookup: CDR1 MNHEY, CDR2 SMNVEV (reference sequence). V trimming: 5 bases; J trimming: 4 bases; junction bases outside the gene matches: 9. The CDR3 consists of 16 residues. Here the CDR3 reads CASSRIGTGGSYGYTF. CDR3 DNA sequence: TGTGCCAGCAGTCGCATCGGGACAGGGGGGAGCTATGGCTACACCTTC.

V gene TRBV24-1 combines with J gene TRBJ2-5; 9 positions match TRBD1. V lost 4 bases to trimming and J lost 3 bases; unmatched junction nucleotides: 5. Germline lookup yields CDR1 KGHDR and CDR2 SFDVKD. This CDR3 is 15 amino acids long. This chain's CDR3 is CATSDRTGAKETQYF. CDR3 DNA sequence: TGTGCCACCAGTGACAGGACAGGGGCAAAAGAGACCCAGTACTTC.

V is TRBV7-2 and J is TRBJ2-3; no clear D. Germline lookup yields CDR1 SGHTA and CDR2 FQGNSA. The CDR3 runs 13 residues. The germline V and J ends were trimmed by 6 bases and 1 base, with 8 bases remaining between them. CDR3 protein: CASSPTGTDTQYF. The CDR3 coding sequence is TGTGCCAGCAGTCCGACTGGCACAGATACGCAGTATTTT.

This chain uses TRBV6-5 with TRBJ1-2, with TRBD1 as a possible D gene (5 bases). The CDR3 is 14 residues long. Looked up from germline, CDR1 is MNHEY and CDR2 is SVGAGI. Trimming stripped 7 bases from V and 3 bases from J, with 15 bases between. CDR3 coding DNA: TGTGCCAGCAAGAGGGACGGAGGGGACTATGGCTACACCTTC. This translates into CASKRDGGDYGYTF.

This clone was observed a handful of times. Other DNA sequences in the sample encode the same CDR3. The chain combines TRBV27 with TRBJ1-6; D unresolved. V was cut by 3 bases and J by 5 bases, with 5 bases left in between. Germline V gene sequence: CDR1 MNHEY, CDR2 SMNVEV (reference sequence). The CDR3 covers 13 residues. The CDR3 is CASSFRNNSPLHF. In nucleotides, the CDR3 is TGTGCCAGCAGTTTCAGGAATAATTCACCCCTCCACTTT.

The genes are TRBV6-5 and TRBJ1-2; 7 bases align to TRBD1. This CDR3 region has 13 residues. CDR1 MNHEY and CDR2 SVGAGI come from the germline V gene. The J segment lost 2 bases and the V segment lost 6 bases, leaving 3 bases of the junction unmatched. CDR3 sequence: CASRVQGNYGYTF. The CDR3 DNA follows: TGTGCCAGCAGGGTACAGGGGAACTATGGCTACACCTTC.

The chain is built from TRBV19 and TRBJ2-7; TRBD2 aligns across 11 bases. CDR1 is LNHDA and CDR2 is SQIVND in the germline V gene (reference sequence). The CDR3 has 16 amino acids. V was pared by 6 bases and J by 3 bases, with 10 bases of the junction left unmatched. The CDR3 spells CASSRILTSGIYEQYF. The CDR3 DNA reads TGTGCCAGTAGCCGCATACTGACTAGCGGGATCTACGAGCAGTACTTC.

This chain uses TRBV4-2 with TRBJ1-5; TRBD1 matches 9 bases. CDR1 and CDR2 from the germline V gene are LGHNA and YNFKEQ. The CDR3 has 17 amino acids. The J segment lost 3 bases and the V segment lost 2 bases, leaving 8 bases of the junction unmatched. Here the CDR3 reads CASSQHLGTGHNQPQHF. Here the CDR3 DNA reads TGTGCCAGCAGCCAACACTTAGGGACAGGGCACAATCAGCCCCAGCATTTT.

The rearrangement joins TRBV5-5 to TRBJ1-6, with D perhaps matching TRBD1 (6 bases). CDR1 and CDR2 (germline): SGHKS, YYEKEE (reference sequence). V lost 2 bases to trimming and J lost 8 bases, with 11 bases between them. There are 14 residues in the CDR3. The CDR3 region is CASSFGGADSPLHF. The CDR3 DNA is TGTGCCAGCAGCTTCGGGGGGGCCGATTCACCCCTCCACTTT.

The rearrangement joins TRBV5-1 to TRBJ2-5, with 9 bases that match TRBD1. V gave up 4 bases and J gave up 4 bases; unmatched junction bases: 11. The CDR3 has 16 amino acids. CDR1 and CDR2 from the germline V gene are SGHRS and YFSETQ. The CDR3 is CASSPMGQGKTETQYF. The CDR3 DNA reads TGCGCCAGCAGCCCAATGGGACAGGGAAAGACAGAGACCCAGTACTTC. Drawing the rest from reference TRBV5-1 and TRBJ2-5, the complete variable domain is KAGVTQTPRYLIKTRGQQVTLSCSPISGHRSVSWYQQTPGQGLQFLFEYFSETQRNKGNFPGRFSGRQFSNSRSEMNVSTLELGDSALYLCASSPMGQGKTETQYFGPGTRLLVL.

This CDR3 is CASSSLRLGRFNEQYF. CDR3 sequence (DNA): TGTGCCAGCAGTTCTCTTCGTCTCGGTAGATTCAACGAGCAGTACTTC. V gene TRBV28 combines with J gene TRBJ2-7; unclear D gene. V was cut by 4 bases and J by 5 bases, with 21 bases left in between. Germline V CDR1 and CDR2: MDHEN, SYDVKM. The CDR3 is 16 amino acids. The variable domain in full, with the rest retrieved from reference TRBV28 and TRBJ2-7, is DVKVTQSSRYLVKRTGEKVFLECVQDMDHENMFWYRQDPGLGLRLIYFSYDVKMKEKGDIPEGYSVSREKKERFSLILESASTNQTSMYLCASSSLRLGRFNEQYFGPGTRLTVT.

This chain connects TRBV4-2 to TRBJ2-3; D uncertain. CDR1 and CDR2 from the germline V gene are LGHNA and YNFKEQ. The germline V and J ends were trimmed by 1 base and 5 bases, with 10 bases remaining between them. This CDR3 has 14 residues. The CDR3 DNA is TGTGCCAGCAGCCAAGGTAGCTTTCAAGATACGCAGTATTTT. Its translation is CASSQGSFQDTQYF.

The genes are TRBV5-1 and TRBJ2-1, with D possibly matching TRBD2 (6 bases). The CDR3 is made up of 14 amino acids. Germline V CDR1 and CDR2: SGHRS, YFSETQ. The V end was cut by 0 bases, the J end by 5 bases, with 9 bases between. The CDR3 here is CASSLGAGHNEQFF. In DNA form, the CDR3 reads TGCGCCAGCAGCTTGGGTGCGGGACACAATGAGCAGTTCTTC. The variable domain in full, completed from reference TRBV5-1 and TRBJ2-1, reads KAGVTQTPRYLIKTRGQQVTLSCSPISGHRSVSWYQQTPGQGLQFLFEYFSETQRNKGNFPGRFSGRQFSNSRSEMNVSTLELGDSALYLCASSLGAGHNEQFFGPGTRLTVL.

This sequence joins TRBV27 and TRBJ1-6; D possibly corresponds to TRBD1 (5 bases). V was shortened by 6 bases and J by 7 bases, with 19 bases between the two germline ends. CDR3 size: 16 residues. Germline lookup yields CDR1 MNHEY and CDR2 SMNVEV (reference sequence). The CDR3: CASSLDRRKGNSPLHF. As DNA, the CDR3 is TGTGCCAGCAGCCTCGACAGAAGAAAGGGGAATTCACCCCTCCACTTT.

This rearrangement joins TRBV5-4 to TRBJ1-2, with D possibly being TRBD1 (6 bases). This CDR3 has 13 residues. CDR1 is SGHNT and CDR2 is YYREEE in the germline V gene (reference sequence). Deletions cut 4 bases from V and 3 bases from J, with 10 bases between. CDR3 DNA: TGTGCCAGCAGCCAGGACAGTTACTATGGCTACACCTTC. Its protein is CASSQDSYYGYTF. Variable domain in full (rest from reference TRBV5-4 and TRBJ1-2): ETGVTQSPTHLIKTRGQQVTLRCSSQSGHNTVSWYQQALGQGPQFIFQYYREEENGRGNFPPRFSGLQFPNYSSELNVNALELDDSALYLCASSQDSYYGYTFGSGTRLTVV.

V gene TRBV9 combines with J gene TRBJ2-1; maybe TRBD2 (6 bases). The CDR3 has 14 amino acids. Trimming left V 0 bases short and J 15 bases short, with 19 bases between. Germline lookup yields CDR1 SGDLS and CDR2 YYNGEE. Here the CDR3 DNA reads TGTGCCAGCAGCGTAGCTAGCGCTAGCGAGTTTCCGTTCTTC. The encoded protein is CASSVASASEFPFF.

This chain links TRBV30 with TRBJ1-3, with D hard to call. The CDR3 sequence is 16 residues long. In germline, CDR1 is GTSNPN, CDR2 SVGIG (reference sequence). V gave up 3 bases and J gave up 0 bases, with 15 bases separating them. The CDR3 nucleotides are TGTGCCTGGAGCGTACCCGGGAGCCCCTCTGGAAACACCATATATTTT. This encodes CAWSVPGSPSGNTIYF.

As to this clone: Since no conserved phenylalanine or tryptophan closes the CDR3, a read error is the likely cause. The DNA is left out, because the CDR3 cannot be placed on it with certainty; the CDR3 is given as TCRdb lists it. The genes are TRBV7-3 and TRBJ2-3; TRBD2, the D gene given by the table, was not confirmed from the DNA. CDR1 SGHTA and CDR2 FQGTGA come from the germline V gene. The CDR3 length equals 12 residues, ends included. The CDR3 is CASSLRVAGVTN.

The genes are TRBV5-8 and TRBJ2-3; D perhaps matches TRBD2 (6 bases). V lost 5 bases and J 4 bases, leaving 17 bases between the germline ends. This CDR3 is 15 amino acids long. Germline V gene lookup returns CDR1 SGHTS and CDR2 YDEGEE. This CDR3 is CASSDSGGGADTQYF. CDR3 DNA: TGTGCCAGCAGTGATAGCGGAGGCGGGGCAGATACGCAGTATTTT.

This chain connects TRBV27 to TRBJ2-2, with 7 bases aligning to TRBD2. V dropped 6 bases and J dropped 0; count of bases not matched to a gene: 7. The CDR3 spans 16 residues. Germline lookup yields CDR1 MNHEY and CDR2 SMNVEV (reference sequence). DNA of the CDR3: TGTGCCAGCAGAAGGGCCCTAGCGGCGAACACCGGGGAGCTGTTTTTT. Translation: CASRRALAANTGELFF.

V and J are TRBV10-3 and TRBJ1-5; 7 bases align to TRBD1. With V trimmed by 10 bases and J by 1 base, 4 bases remained unmatched. The CDR3 length is 13 residues. CDR1 ENHRY and CDR2 SYGVKD come from the germline V gene. The CDR3 loop is CATGTASNQPQHF. CDR3 sequence (DNA): TGTGCCACCGGGACAGCCAGCAATCAGCCCCAGCATTTT.